This T cell receptor (beta chain) was recovered during a study of T-cell memory formation after mild COVID-19. This clonotype was seen a handful of times. V gave up 6 bases and J gave up 6 bases, with 19 bases separating them. The CDR3 length is 15 residues. Germline lookup yields CDR1 MNHEY and CDR2 SVGAGI. TCRdb passed the 5' RACE reads through MiXCR, listing each CDR3 protein once. The sample has 80,000 to 130,000 distinct CDR3 sequences, roughly 11% seen once; the top ten hold around 40%. The chain is built from TRBV6-5 and TRBJ2-3, with D possibly TRBD1 on 5 matching bases. This receptor was taken from a man younger than 30 who had mild COVID-19 (a few samples of this study predate the infection). Cell type and time point are not known. Sample: PBMCs or a T cell subset sorted from them (not recorded which). The CDR3 nucleotides are TGTGCCAGCAGAGAGTTGAGGCAGGGTGACGATACGCAGTATTTT. It codes for CASRELRQGDDTQYF.